This T cell receptor beta chain was sequenced in a study of Graves' ophthalmopathy and Graves' hyperthyroidism. Moderate-to-severe activity, CAS ≥3, NOSPECS ≥4 and a duration under 3 months were seen in donors with ophthalmopathy. Orbital computed tomography, together with clinical symptoms, serum thyroxine, TRAb and thyroid ultrasound, was used for diagnosis. Amplifying from RNA transcripts, the study obtained TCR beta CDR3 regions. Following a first-round RT-PCR that used HTBI primers, a second-round multiplex PCR was carried out. Using its own MiXCR run on the multiplex PCR reads, TCRdb lists one record per CDR3 protein. The repertoire holds under 350,000 distinct CDR3 sequences, with roughly a sixth as singletons. With V trimmed by 1 base and J by 2 bases, 6 bases remained unmatched. There are 17 residues in the CDR3. The germline V gene has CDR1 MNHEY and CDR2 SVGAGI.

This clonotype originated in an adult man with Graves' ophthalmopathy. Source material: peripheral blood. The V call is TRBV6-5, the J call TRBJ1-3; TRBD1 matches 9 bases. In DNA, the CDR3 is TGTGCCAGCAGTTACTTGACCGGGACAGGGCCTGGAAACACCATATATTTT. Translated: CASSYLTGTGPGNTIYF.